Each of the 19 T cell receptor beta chains below was sequenced from the same sample in a study of somatic mutations in cytotoxic T cells in rheumatoid arthritis. Sequencing was performed with immunoSEQ multiplex PCR; in TCRdb, only in-frame clones are kept and a portion is missing. Here the sample spans about 10,000 clones, around 84% being singletons. The sample taken for sequencing was CD8+ T cells sorted from blood. The source is an adult with rheumatoid arthritis.

The V gene is TRBV7-9, the J gene TRBJ2-7, with 9 bases identical to TRBD1. The CDR3 consists of 14 residues. V lost 5 bases to trimming and J lost 7 bases; unmatched junction nucleotides: 9. The V gene's germline CDR1 is SEHNR and CDR2 FQNEAQ (reference sequence). The CDR3 protein is CASSTQQGAGEQYF. The CDR3 DNA reads as TGTGCCAGCAGCACCCAACAGGGGGCAGGAGAGCAGTACTTC.

There are a few counts of this clone. CDR3 DNA sequence: TGTGCCAGCAGCAAAGATGGCCGGTACAGGGTGTGTAACTATGGCTACACCTTC. This sequence encodes CASSKDGRYRVCNYGYTF. The chain has TRBV21-1 and TRBJ1-2; the DNA was not compared with TRBD1, the D call given in the table. TRBV21-1 is a pseudogene segment. The CDR3 totals 18 residues.

The J gene is TRBJ2-3, the V gene TRBV29-1; D is undetermined. Trimming removed 4 bases from V and 0 bases from J, with 8 bases in between. This CDR3 comprises 13 residues. Germline values: CDR1 SQVTM, CDR2 ANQGSEA. DNA of the CDR3: TGCAGCGTTGGGTCCCTTAGCACAGATACGCAGTATTTT. It codes for CSVGSLSTDTQYF.

The rearrangement uses TRBV30 and TRBJ2-2; 10 bases match TRBD1. J lost 8 bases, V lost 0 bases, and 6 bases had no gene match. The germline V gene has CDR1 GTSNPN and CDR2 SVGIG (reference sequence). This CDR3 spans 15 amino acids. The DNA of the CDR3 is TGTGCCTGGAGTGTAGGGACAGGGGTCGCGGGGGAGCTGTTTTTT. Its translation: CAWSVGTGVAGELFF.

This chain links TRBV20-1 with TRBJ2-5; D is unresolved. V lost 6 bases, J lost 5 bases, and 7 bases lay in between. The CDR3 has 10 amino acids. From germline, CDR1 is DFQATT and CDR2 SNEGSKA (reference sequence). CDR3 in amino acids: CSALTETQYF. CDR3 sequence (DNA): TGCAGTGCCCTCACGGAGACCCAGTACTTC.

This chain connects TRBV5-1 to TRBJ2-7, with 8 bases matching TRBD1. The germline gives CDR1 SGHRS, CDR2 YFSETQ. J was trimmed by 2 bases and V by 0 bases; bases with no gene match: 4. This CDR3 has 15 amino acids. The CDR3 reads CASSLGQGLTYEQYF. The CDR3 coding sequence is TGCGCCAGCAGCTTGGGACAGGGGCTAACCTACGAGCAGTACTTC.

The chain employs TRBV2 and TRBJ2-5; TRBD1 matches 9 bases. The J segment lost 4 bases and the V segment lost 4 bases, leaving 4 bases of the junction unmatched. Germline assignment: CDR1 SNHLY and CDR2 FYNNEI. The CDR3 is 14 amino acids. Here the CDR3 reads CASSGGGQGETQYF. In DNA, the CDR3 is TGTGCCAGCAGTGGAGGGGGACAGGGAGAGACCCAGTACTTC.

This chain connects TRBV27 to TRBJ1-1, with D perhaps TRBD1 (5 bases). In germline, CDR1 is MNHEY, CDR2 SMNVEV (reference sequence). V shed 2 bases and J shed 1 base, with 8 bases lying between them. CDR3 size: 14 residues. The CDR3 sequence: CASSLGGGNTEAFF. Written as DNA, the CDR3 is TGTGCCAGCAGTTTAGGGGGGGGGAACACTGAAGCTTTCTTT.

This sequence joins TRBV5-4 and TRBJ1-1, with TRBD1 as a possible D gene (6 bases). The CDR3 has 15 residues. Germline lookup yields CDR1 SGHNT and CDR2 YYREEE (reference sequence). Between the trimmed V and J ends, which lost 4 bases and 5 bases, there was a span of 18 bases. CDR3 nucleotide sequence: TGTGCCAGCAGCACCTTCGACAGGCAGCGGACTGAAGCTTTCTTT. Translated: CASSTFDRQRTEAFF.

The chain has TRBV28 and TRBJ2-1; a weak D match, TRBD1 (5 bases). CDR1 and CDR2 (germline): MDHEN, SYDVKM. Trimming left V 6 bases short and J 3 bases short, with 15 bases between. There are 15 residues in the CDR3. The CDR3 is CASRLMDTDYNEQFF. CDR3 DNA sequence: TGTGCCAGCAGGCTAATGGACACGGACTACAATGAGCAGTTCTTC.

The chain recombines TRBV4-1 with TRBJ2-7, with a possible D match to TRBD1 (6 bases). CDR1 and CDR2 (germline): MGHRA, YSYEKL. CDR3 size: 15 residues. V was clipped by 1 base and J by 2 bases, with 12 bases between them. CDR3 sequence (DNA): TGCGCCAGCAGCCAAGTGGCAGGGGATGCCTACGAGCAGTACTTC. Translated: CASSQVAGDAYEQYF.

The chain is built from TRBV27 and TRBJ2-1; 12 bases are a match to TRBD2. The V gene end was trimmed by 3 bases and the J gene end by 5 bases; junction bases not matched to a gene: 2. Germline V gene lookup returns CDR1 MNHEY and CDR2 SMNVEV (reference sequence). The CDR3 runs to 15 residues. CDR3 DNA: TGTGCCAGCAGTTTCGGACTAGCGGGGCACAATGAGCAGTTCTTC. Protein sequence: CASSFGLAGHNEQFF.

This chain uses TRBV5-4 with TRBJ2-5; 9 bases match TRBD1. V lost 1 base, J lost 5 bases, and 12 bases stayed unmatched. The CDR3 sequence is 17 residues long. CDR1 is SGHNT, CDR2 YYREEE, per germline (reference sequence). The CDR3 here is CASSLSRDRAPLETQYF. CDR3 coding DNA: TGTGCCAGCAGCTTGAGCCGGGACAGGGCCCCTCTCGAGACCCAGTACTTC.

The chain carries TRBV7-2 and TRBJ2-3; D is unresolved. The length of the CDR3 is 14 residues. V lost 1 base to trimming and J lost 3 bases, with 8 bases between them. Germline assignment: CDR1 SGHTA and CDR2 FQGNSA. The DNA of the CDR3 is TGTGCCAGCAGCTTAGGGACGGATACAGATACGCAGTATTTT. Translating it yields CASSLGTDTDTQYF.

The V and J genes are TRBV9 and TRBJ2-1; 8 nucleotides align to TRBD1. V shed 0 bases and J 3 bases; nucleotides not matched to a gene: 5. Germline V lookup: CDR1 SGDLS, CDR2 YYNGEE. CDR3 length equals 16 residues. The CDR3 DNA reads as TGTGCCAGCAGCGTAGGATCGGGACAGGTCTACAATGAGCAGTTCTTC. This codes for CASSVGSGQVYNEQFF.

The chain is built from TRBV5-1 and TRBJ2-7, with D possibly TRBD2 on 6 matching bases. V lost 5 bases to trimming and J lost 0 bases, with 12 bases between them. Germline V gene lookup returns CDR1 SGHRS and CDR2 YFSETQ. The CDR3 runs 14 residues. In nucleotides, the CDR3 is TGCGCCAGCAGGGCGGGAACTCCCTCCTACGAGCAGTACTTC. Protein sequence: CASRAGTPSYEQYF. Based on the CDR3 plus reference TRBV5-1 and TRBJ2-7, the full variable domain is KAGVTQTPRYLIKTRGQQVTLSCSPISGHRSVSWYQQTPGQGLQFLFEYFSETQRNKGNFPGRFSGRQFSNSRSEMNVSTLELGDSALYLCASRAGTPSYEQYFGPGTRLTVT.

The rearrangement uses TRBV7-2 and TRBJ2-2; unclear D gene. CDR1 SGHTA and CDR2 FQGNSA come from the germline V gene. The V and J ends lost 5 bases and 2 bases respectively, with 9 bases between them. The CDR3 runs to 14 residues. DNA for the CDR3: TGTGCCAGCAGCGTGGACCCTAACACCGGGGAGCTGTTTTTT. Translation gives CASSVDPNTGELFF.

J is TRBJ1-3 and V is TRBV27, with a tentative D call TRBD1 (6 bases). The CDR3 covers 15 residues. V lost 7 bases to trimming and J lost 3 bases, with 16 bases between them. CDR1 and CDR2 (germline): MNHEY, SMNVEV (reference sequence). Here the CDR3 reads CASTTMLGGGNTIYF. The CDR3 region has the DNA TGTGCCAGCACCACGATGTTAGGGGGTGGAAACACCATATATTTT.

CDR3 bases: TGCGCCAGCAGCCCGCTGAAGAACACTGAAGCTTTCTTT. It encodes CASSPLKNTEAFF. The chain has TRBV4-3 and TRBJ1-1; D gene unclear. Germline V gives CDR1 LGHNA, CDR2 YSLEER. This CDR3 is 13 amino acids long. Trimming cost V 4 bases and J 1 base, with 7 bases left between them.